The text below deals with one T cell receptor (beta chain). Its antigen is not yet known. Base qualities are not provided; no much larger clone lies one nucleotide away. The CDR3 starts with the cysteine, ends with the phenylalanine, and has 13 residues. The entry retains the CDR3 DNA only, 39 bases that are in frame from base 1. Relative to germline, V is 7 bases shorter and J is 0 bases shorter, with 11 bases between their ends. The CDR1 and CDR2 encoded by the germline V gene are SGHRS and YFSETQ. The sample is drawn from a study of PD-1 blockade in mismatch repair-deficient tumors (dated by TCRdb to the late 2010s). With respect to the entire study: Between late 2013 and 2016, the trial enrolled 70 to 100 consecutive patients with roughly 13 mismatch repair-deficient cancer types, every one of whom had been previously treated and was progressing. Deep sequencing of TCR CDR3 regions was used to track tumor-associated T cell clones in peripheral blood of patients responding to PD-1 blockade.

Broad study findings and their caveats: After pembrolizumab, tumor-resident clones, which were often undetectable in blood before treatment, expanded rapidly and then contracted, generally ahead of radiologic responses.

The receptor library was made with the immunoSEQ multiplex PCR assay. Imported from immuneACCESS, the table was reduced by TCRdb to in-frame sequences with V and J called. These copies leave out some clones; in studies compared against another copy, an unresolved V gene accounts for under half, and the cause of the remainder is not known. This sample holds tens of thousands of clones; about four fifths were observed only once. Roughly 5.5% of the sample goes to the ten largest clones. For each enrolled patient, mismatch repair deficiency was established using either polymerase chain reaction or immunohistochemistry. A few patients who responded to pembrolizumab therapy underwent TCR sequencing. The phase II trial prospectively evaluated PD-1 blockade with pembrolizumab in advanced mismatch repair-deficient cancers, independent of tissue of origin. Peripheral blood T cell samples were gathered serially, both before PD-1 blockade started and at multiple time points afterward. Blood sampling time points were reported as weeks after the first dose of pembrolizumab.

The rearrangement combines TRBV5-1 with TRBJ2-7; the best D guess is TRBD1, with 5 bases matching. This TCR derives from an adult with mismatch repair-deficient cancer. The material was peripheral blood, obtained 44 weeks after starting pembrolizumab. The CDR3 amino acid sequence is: CASGQDNSYEQYF. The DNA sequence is TGCGCCAGCGGTCAGGACAACTCCTACGAGCAGTACTTC.